This T cell receptor (beta chain) was sequenced in a study of metastatic and nonmetastatic thyroid tumors. For the study at large: Peripheral blood and tumor or nodule samples from malignant and benign thyroid patients were compared. Findings of the study overall: Benign nodules were reported to have significantly lower TCR beta diversity than malignant thyroid tumors, in blood and tumor.

CDR3 length equals 14 residues. Patients were all untreated before their thyroid surgery. The sample holds a few counts of this clone. Antigen specificity is unknown. A junction end diverges from the germline sequence, so it may reflect a read error. Original handling: Researchers built a distant-metastasis classifier for papillary thyroid cancer that drew on CDR3 differences across clinicopathological groups. Using MiXCR, TCRdb re-called clones from the PCR reads. TCRdb assigned the V and J calls; the authors' analysis was not used. Among some 46,000 clones listed, around 23% were seen once. This rearrangement joins TRBV12-3 or TRBV12-4 to TRBJ2-7; TRBD2 matches at 11 bases. The sample was blood. The sequence was collected from a male donor with papillary thyroid cancer or a benign thyroid nodule (not recorded which). Some clones in this sample may be carry-over from other donors' samples. In DNA form, the CDR3 reads TGTGCCAGCAGCTTAGCGGGAGGGCCGGTCGAGCAGTACTTC. Protein sequence: CASSLAGGPVEQYF.